The next 22 T cell receptor beta chains were all read from a single sample in a study of T cell responses to AZD1222 COVID-19 vaccine. The protocol was immunoSEQ multiplex PCR, while the TCRdb copy is restricted to in-frame clones and leaves out a portion. The sample has approximately 94,000 clones, around nine tenths seen once; the top ten hold around 15%. The sequencing used peripheral blood, collected on day 0 of AZD1222 vaccination. The receptors shown here come from an adult in good health.

This chain links TRBV2 with TRBJ2-3, with 7 bases that match TRBD2. Germline V gene data show CDR1 as SNHLY and CDR2 as FYNNEI. Trimming took 7 bases from V and 4 from J; bases not matched to a gene: 8. This CDR3 contains 14 residues. The CDR3 protein is CASKDGGLADTQYF. Written as DNA, the CDR3 is TGTGCCAGCAAAGACGGGGGGTTGGCAGATACGCAGTATTTT.

This sequence joins TRBV5-6 and TRBJ1-4; D is undetermined. The CDR3 spans 15 residues. Trimming removed 2 bases from V and 7 bases from J, with 15 bases in between. The germline V gene has CDR1 SGHDT and CDR2 YYEEEE. DNA of the CDR3: TGTGCCAGCAGCTTAGCGGCGGCAGCACCTGAAAAACTGTTTTTT. Amino acid sequence: CASSLAAAAPEKLFF.

This rearrangement joins TRBV18 to TRBJ1-1, with D perhaps TRBD1 (5 bases). Germline V CDR1 and CDR2: KGHSH, LQKENI. V lost 3 bases, J lost 3 bases, and 14 bases lay in between. The CDR3 has 15 amino acids. The CDR3 spells CASSPPAGGDTEAFF. In nucleotides, the CDR3 is TGTGCCAGCTCACCGCCCGCCGGGGGAGACACTGAAGCTTTCTTT. Full variable domain (rest looked up from reference TRBV18 and TRBJ1-1): NAGVMQNPRHLVRRRGQEARLRCSPMKGHSHVYWYRQLPEEGLKFMVYLQKENIIDESGMPKERFSAEFPKEGPSILRIQQVVRGDSAAYFCASSPPAGGDTEAFFGQGTRLTVV.

The genes are TRBV23-1 and TRBJ1-5; no reliable D call. TRBV23-1 is flagged as an ORF with uncertain function. Trimming stripped 4 bases from V and 4 bases from J, with 5 bases between. This CDR3 has 12 amino acids. CDR3 protein: CASSPGNQPQHF. The CDR3 DNA sequence: TGCGCCAGCAGTCCGGGGAATCAGCCCCAGCATTTT.

The DNA of the CDR3 is TGTGCCAGCTCTCAACGGGGTACCCAAGAGACCCAGTACTTC. Its protein is CASSQRGTQETQYF. J is TRBJ2-5 and V is TRBV18; D is perhaps TRBD2 (5 bases). Trimming took off 6 bases at V and 1 base at J, with 12 bases between the two ends. CDR3 size: 14 residues. Germline CDR1 and CDR2: KGHSH and LQKENI.

The chain is built from TRBV7-9 and TRBJ2-1, with D perhaps matching TRBD1 (6 bases). Trimming removed 6 bases from V and 6 bases from J, with 12 bases in between. This CDR3 has 13 residues. CDR1 and CDR2 (germline): SEHNR, FQNEAQ (reference sequence). CDR3: CASSRTETNEQFF. The DNA for the CDR3 is TGTGCCAGCAGTCGGACAGAAACCAATGAGCAGTTCTTC.

This chain connects TRBV28 to TRBJ1-5, with D tentatively TRBD1 (5 bases). Germline-derived CDR1 and CDR2 are MDHEN and SYDVKM. V lost 5 bases and J 6 bases, leaving 23 bases between the germline ends. The CDR3 extends over 17 amino acids. The CDR3 nucleotides are TGTGCCAGCAGTCTTTGGGCAGGGTCGCGTAGGGGTCAGCCCCAGCATTTT. This translates into CASSLWAGSRRGQPQHF.

The V gene is TRBV6-1, the J gene TRBJ1-5, with 7 bases identical to TRBD1. V was clipped by 2 bases and J by 4 bases; unmatched bases: 2. Germline CDR1 MNHNS, CDR2 SASEGT. The CDR3 is made up of 14 amino acids. As DNA, the CDR3 is TGTGCCAGCAGTGAACAGGGGGGGAATCAGCCCCAGCATTTT. Translation: CASSEQGGNQPQHF.

This clone has a single count. The chain employs TRBV3-1 (or the pseudogene TRBV3-2) and TRBJ1-2; D remains ambiguous. The germline V and J ends were trimmed by 6 bases and 3 bases, with 11 bases remaining between them. In germline, CDR1 is LGHDT, CDR2 YNNKEL (reference sequence). The CDR3 covers 13 residues. CDR3 sequence reads: CASRRNGHYGYTF. The CDR3 region has the DNA TGTGCCAGCAGACGCAATGGGCACTATGGCTACACCTTC.

This clone was detected a few times. This chain uses TRBV25-1 with TRBJ2-7; perhaps TRBD1 as D (6 bases). Germline V gives CDR1 MGHDK, CDR2 SYGVNS. There are 14 residues in the CDR3. Trimming pared 2 bases from V and 2 bases from J, leaving 10 bases between. CDR3 sequence reads: CASSEPGQPYEQYF. CDR3 nucleotides: TGTGCCAGCAGTGAACCCGGACAGCCCTACGAGCAGTACTTC.

The V and J genes are TRBV11-2 and TRBJ2-3; 9 bases line up with TRBD1. V shed 5 bases, J shed 2 bases, and the junction held 8 bases outside the gene matches. This CDR3 is built from 16 residues. CDR1 SGHAT and CDR2 FQNNGV come from the germline V gene. This chain's CDR3 is CASSPWTGEYTDTQYF. CDR3 bases: TGTGCCAGCAGCCCATGGACAGGGGAGTACACAGATACGCAGTATTTT.

The chain carries TRBV7-8 and TRBJ1-5; D is perhaps TRBD1 (5 bases). Trimming took 3 bases from V and 3 from J, leaving 15 bases between them. CDR1 and CDR2 (germline): SGHVS, FQNEAQ. This CDR3 has 16 amino acids. The CDR3: CASSFGGGRNNQPQHF. For the CDR3, the DNA is TGTGCCAGCAGCTTTGGGGGGGGACGGAACAATCAGCCCCAGCATTTT.

V and J are TRBV7-9 and TRBJ1-6; unclear D gene. Trimming pared 2 bases from V and 5 bases from J, leaving 7 bases between. This CDR3 is built from 14 residues. Germline V gene lookup returns CDR1 SEHNR and CDR2 FQNEAQ (reference sequence). The CDR3 spells CASSLFGDNSPLHF. For the CDR3, the DNA is TGTGCCAGCAGCTTATTTGGAGATAATTCACCCCTCCACTTT.

This chain connects TRBV28 to TRBJ2-1, with 8 bases identical to TRBD2. With V trimmed by 4 bases and J by 7 bases, 12 bases remained unmatched. Germline V gene sequence: CDR1 MDHEN, CDR2 SYDVKM. This CDR3 contains 16 residues. CDR3 loop: CASSSTGLVISNEQFF. For the CDR3, the DNA is TGTGCCAGCAGTTCCACGGGACTAGTAATATCGAATGAGCAGTTCTTC.

The chain employs TRBV2 and TRBJ1-1; no definite D call. This CDR3 is 13 amino acids long. CDR1 and CDR2 (germline): SNHLY, FYNNEI. Trimming removed 8 bases at V and 5 bases at J, with 15 bases between. In DNA form, the CDR3 reads TGTGCCAGCGGCATAGGCGCGGGAACTGAAGCTTTCTTT. It is translated as CASGIGAGTEAFF.

The CDR3 sequence is CASSSARTGELFF. The CDR3 region has the DNA TGTGCCAGCAGCTCCGCCAGGACCGGGGAGCTGTTTTTT. The gene calls are TRBV7-3 and TRBJ2-2; D is ambiguous. Looked up from germline, CDR1 is SGHTA and CDR2 is FQGTGA. Trimming pared 4 bases from V and 5 bases from J, leaving 8 bases between. This CDR3 comprises 13 residues. The variable domain in full, completed from reference TRBV7-3 and TRBJ2-2, reads GAGVSQTPSNKVTEKGKYVELRCDPISGHTALYWYRQSLGQGPEFLIYFQGTGAADDSGLPNDRFFAVRPEGSVSTLKIQRTERGDSAVYLCASSSARTGELFFGEGSRLTVL.

This clone was seen just once. The genes are TRBV6-5 and TRBJ2-1; TRBD2 might be the D (6 bases). The germline CDR1 and CDR2 sequences are MNHEY and SVGAGI. The CDR3 contains 14 residues. V lost 6 bases, J lost 3 bases, and 12 bases lay in between. The CDR3 region has the DNA TGTGCCAGCAGCCCAAGGCGGGGCTACAATGAGCAGTTCTTC. Its translation: CASSPRRGYNEQFF.

The chain is built from TRBV24-1 and TRBJ1-5; D is possibly TRBD1 (6 bases). There are 16 residues in the CDR3. The V and J ends lost 3 bases and 2 bases respectively, with 13 bases between them. Germline assignment: CDR1 KGHDR and CDR2 SFDVKD. CDR3 DNA: TGTGCCACCAGTGATGGGACGGGGGGCGGCAATCAGCCCCAGCATTTT. Its protein product is CATSDGTGGGNQPQHF.

The CDR3 region has the DNA TGTGCCAGCAGCCTAGACCTAGGACAGGGGAACTATGGCTACACCTTC. Its protein product is CASSLDLGQGNYGYTF. V gene TRBV3-1 (or the pseudogene TRBV3-2) combines with J gene TRBJ1-2, with TRBD1 identical over 9 bases. The germline V gene has CDR1 LGHDT and CDR2 YNNKEL (reference sequence). This CDR3 has 16 residues. Trimming removed 4 bases from V and 2 bases from J; junction bases left unmatched: 8.

This chain connects TRBV18 to TRBJ1-1, with D perhaps TRBD1 (5 bases). Germline V gene sequence: CDR1 KGHSH, CDR2 LQKENI. V was clipped by 4 bases and J by 3 bases, with 9 bases between them. The CDR3 contains 13 residues. CDR3 sequence (DNA): TGTGCCAGCTCACAGACAGAATACACTGAAGCTTTCTTT. Protein: CASSQTEYTEAFF.

The gene calls are TRBV2 and TRBJ1-2; no definite D call. V gave up 3 bases and J gave up 8 bases, with 10 bases separating them. The CDR3 is 12 residues long. CDR1 SNHLY and CDR2 FYNNEI come from the germline V gene. CDR3 nucleotides: TGTGCCAGCAGTGAGCGGGCTGGAGGCTACACCTTC. It encodes CASSERAGGYTF.

The rearrangement uses TRBV5-4 and TRBJ2-7; 9 bases map to TRBD1. The CDR3 runs to 16 residues. V was clipped by 3 bases and J by 0 bases; unmatched bases: 7. From germline, CDR1 is SGHNT and CDR2 YYREEE (reference sequence). CDR3 sequence: CASSSTLQGASYEQYF. CDR3 coding DNA: TGTGCCAGCAGCTCGACCTTACAGGGGGCCTCCTACGAGCAGTACTTC.